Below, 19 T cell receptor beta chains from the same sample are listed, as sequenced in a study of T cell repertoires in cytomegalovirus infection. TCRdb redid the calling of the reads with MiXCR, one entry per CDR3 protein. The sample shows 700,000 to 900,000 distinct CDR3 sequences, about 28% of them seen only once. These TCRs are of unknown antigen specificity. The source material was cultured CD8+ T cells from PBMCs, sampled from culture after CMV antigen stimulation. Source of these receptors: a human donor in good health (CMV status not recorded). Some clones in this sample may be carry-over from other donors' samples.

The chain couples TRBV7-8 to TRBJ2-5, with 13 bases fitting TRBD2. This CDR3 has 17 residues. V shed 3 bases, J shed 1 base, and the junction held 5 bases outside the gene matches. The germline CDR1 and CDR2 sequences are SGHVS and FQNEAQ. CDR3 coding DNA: TGTGCCAGCAGCTTGGGACTAGCGGGGATCTTCCAAGAGACCCAGTACTTC. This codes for CASSLGLAGIFQETQYF. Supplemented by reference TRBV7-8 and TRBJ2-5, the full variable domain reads GAGVSQSPRYKVAKRGQDVALRCDPISGHVSLFWYQQALGQGPEFLTYFQNEAQLDKSGLPSDRFFAERPEGSVSTLKIQRTQQEDSAVYLCASSLGLAGIFQETQYFGPGTRLLVL.

The CDR3: CASSPQGVHGYTF. In DNA, the CDR3 is TGTGCCAGCAGTCCACAGGGGGTTCATGGCTACACCTTC. The chain carries TRBV27 and TRBJ1-2; 8 bases fit TRBD1. The CDR3 consists of 13 residues. With V trimmed by 5 bases and J by 6 bases, 5 bases remained unmatched. Germline CDR1 reads MNHEY; CDR2 reads SMNVEV (reference sequence).

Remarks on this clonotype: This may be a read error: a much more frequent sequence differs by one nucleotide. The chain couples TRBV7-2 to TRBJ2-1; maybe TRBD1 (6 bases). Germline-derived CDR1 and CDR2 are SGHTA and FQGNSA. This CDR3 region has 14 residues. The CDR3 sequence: CASSFPGHINEEFF. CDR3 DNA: TGTGCCAGCAGCTTCCCGGGACATATCAATGAGGAGTTCTTC. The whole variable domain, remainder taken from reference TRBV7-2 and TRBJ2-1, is GAGVSQSPSNKVTEKGKDVELRCDPISGHTALYWYRQSLGQGLEFLIYFQGNSAPDKSGLPSDRFSAERTGGSVSTLTIQRTQQEDSAVYLCASSFPGHINEEFFGPGTRLTVL.

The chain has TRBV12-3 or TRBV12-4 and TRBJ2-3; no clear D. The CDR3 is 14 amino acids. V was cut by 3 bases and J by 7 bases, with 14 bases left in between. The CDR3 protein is CASSFGALLNTQYF. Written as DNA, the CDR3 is TGTGCCAGCAGTTTTGGAGCCTTACTAAATACGCAGTATTTT.

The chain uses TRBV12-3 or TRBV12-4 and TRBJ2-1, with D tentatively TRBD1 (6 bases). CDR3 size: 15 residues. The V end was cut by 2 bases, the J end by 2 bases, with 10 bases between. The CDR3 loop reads CASSLSGATYNEQFF. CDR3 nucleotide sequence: TGTGCCAGCAGTTTATCAGGGGCCACCTACAATGAGCAGTTCTTC.

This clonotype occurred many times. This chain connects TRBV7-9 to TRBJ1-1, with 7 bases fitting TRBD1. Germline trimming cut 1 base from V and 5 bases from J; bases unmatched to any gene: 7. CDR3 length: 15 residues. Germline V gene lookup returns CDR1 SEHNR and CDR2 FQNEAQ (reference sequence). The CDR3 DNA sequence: TGTGCCAGCAGCTTAGTCGGACAGGAGGGGACTGAAGCTTTCTTT. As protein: CASSLVGQEGTEAFF.

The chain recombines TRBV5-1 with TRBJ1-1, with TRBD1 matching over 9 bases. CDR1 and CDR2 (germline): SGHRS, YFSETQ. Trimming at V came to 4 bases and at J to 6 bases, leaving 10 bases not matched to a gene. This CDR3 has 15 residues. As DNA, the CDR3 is TGCGCCAGCAGCCCTTTCTACCGGACAGGGGCTGAAGCTTTCTTT. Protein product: CASSPFYRTGAEAFF. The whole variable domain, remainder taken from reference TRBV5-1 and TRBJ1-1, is KAGVTQTPRYLIKTRGQQVTLSCSPISGHRSVSWYQQTPGQGLQFLFEYFSETQRNKGNFPGRFSGRQFSNSRSEMNVSTLELGDSALYLCASSPFYRTGAEAFFGQGTRLTVV.

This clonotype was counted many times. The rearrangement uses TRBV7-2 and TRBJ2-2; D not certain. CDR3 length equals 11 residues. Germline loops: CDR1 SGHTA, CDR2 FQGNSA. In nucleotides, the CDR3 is TGTGCAACCGTGAGCACCGGGGAGCTGTTTTTT. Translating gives CATVSTGELFF.

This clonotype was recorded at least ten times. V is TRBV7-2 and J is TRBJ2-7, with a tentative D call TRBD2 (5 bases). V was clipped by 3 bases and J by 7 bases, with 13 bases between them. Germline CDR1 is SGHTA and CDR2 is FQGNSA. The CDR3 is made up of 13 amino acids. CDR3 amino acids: CASSLSLTGEQYV. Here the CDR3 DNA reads TGTGCCAGCAGCTTGAGCCTAACGGGGGAGCAGTACGTC.

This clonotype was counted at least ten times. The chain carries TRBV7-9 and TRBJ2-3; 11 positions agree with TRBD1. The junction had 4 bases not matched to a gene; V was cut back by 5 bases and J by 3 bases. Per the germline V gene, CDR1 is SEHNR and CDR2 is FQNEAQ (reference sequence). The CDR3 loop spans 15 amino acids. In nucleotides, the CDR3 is TGTGCCAGCAGCGTACGGGACAGGGGGACAGATACGCAGTATTTT. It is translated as CASSVRDRGTDTQYF.

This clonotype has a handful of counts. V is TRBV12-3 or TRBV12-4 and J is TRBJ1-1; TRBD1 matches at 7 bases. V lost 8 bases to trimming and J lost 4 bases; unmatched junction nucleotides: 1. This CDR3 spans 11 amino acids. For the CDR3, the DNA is TGTGCCAGCCAGGGGGTCACTGAAGCTTTCTTT. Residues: CASQGVTEAFF.

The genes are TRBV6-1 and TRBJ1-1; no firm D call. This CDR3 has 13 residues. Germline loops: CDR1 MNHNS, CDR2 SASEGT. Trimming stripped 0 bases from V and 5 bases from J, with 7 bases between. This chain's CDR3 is CASSEAQRTEAFF. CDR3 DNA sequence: TGTGCCAGCAGTGAAGCCCAAAGGACTGAAGCTTTCTTT.

The CDR3 loop reads CASSSPSTTNEKLFF. CDR3 coding DNA: TGTGCCAGCAGTTCCCCCAGTACAACTAATGAAAAACTGTTTTTT. The V gene is TRBV28, the J gene TRBJ1-4; D ambiguous. Germline V gene lookup returns CDR1 MDHEN and CDR2 SYDVKM. V was clipped by 4 bases and J by 0 bases, with 9 bases between them. The CDR3 sequence is 15 residues long.

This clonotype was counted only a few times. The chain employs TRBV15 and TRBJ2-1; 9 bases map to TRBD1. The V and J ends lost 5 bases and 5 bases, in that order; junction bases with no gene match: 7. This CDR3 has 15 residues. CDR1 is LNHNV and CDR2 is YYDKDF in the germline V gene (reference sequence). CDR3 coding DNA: TGTGCCACCAGCCCGAGACAGGGGGTGAACAATGAGCAGTTCTTC. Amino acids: CATSPRQGVNNEQFF.

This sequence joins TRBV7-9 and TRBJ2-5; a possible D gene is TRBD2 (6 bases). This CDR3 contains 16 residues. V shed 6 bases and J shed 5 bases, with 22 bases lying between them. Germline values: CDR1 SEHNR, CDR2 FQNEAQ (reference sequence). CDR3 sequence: CASRHPPTGGDETQYF. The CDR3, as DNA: TGTGCCAGCAGGCACCCCCCGACTGGCGGGGACGAGACCCAGTACTTC.

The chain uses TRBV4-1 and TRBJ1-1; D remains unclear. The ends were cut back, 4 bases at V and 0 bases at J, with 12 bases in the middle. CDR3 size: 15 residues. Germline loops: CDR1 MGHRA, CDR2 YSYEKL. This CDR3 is CASSPGNSLNTEAFF. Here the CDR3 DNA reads TGCGCCAGCAGCCCGGGCAACAGCCTGAACACTGAAGCTTTCTTT.

CDR3 sequence reads: CATSRDFVDRSYEQYF. The DNA of the CDR3 is TGTGCCACCAGCAGAGATTTTGTGGACAGGTCCTACGAGCAGTACTTC. The chain joins TRBV15 to TRBJ2-7, with 7 bases lining up with TRBD1. Per germline, CDR1 LNHNV and CDR2 YYDKDF (reference sequence). The CDR3 has 16 amino acids. The J segment lost 1 base and the V segment lost 0 bases, leaving 6 bases of the junction unmatched.

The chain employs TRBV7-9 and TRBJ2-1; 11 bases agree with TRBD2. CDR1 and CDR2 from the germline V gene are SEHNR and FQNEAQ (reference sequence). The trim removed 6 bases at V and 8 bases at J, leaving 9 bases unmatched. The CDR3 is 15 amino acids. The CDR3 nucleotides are TGTGCCAGCAGTCCCTCTAGCGGGGGGTACGATGAGCAGTTCTTC. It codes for CASSPSSGGYDEQFF.

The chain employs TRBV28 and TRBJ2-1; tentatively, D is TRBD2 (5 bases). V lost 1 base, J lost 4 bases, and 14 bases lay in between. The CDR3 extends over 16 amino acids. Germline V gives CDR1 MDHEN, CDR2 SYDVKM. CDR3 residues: CASSLYAGDGYNEQFF. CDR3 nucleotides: TGTGCCAGCAGTTTATACGCGGGCGATGGATACAATGAGCAGTTCTTC.